Listed below are T cell receptor beta chains from one sample, sequenced in a study of human T cells and chemical hapten exposure. TCRdb re-called the RACE reads through MiXCR, storing one row per CDR3 protein. The table includes 95,000 to 150,000 distinct CDR3 sequences, roughly 14% detected once. This specimen was whole blood, taken in connection with sensitization to the hapten diphenylcyclopropenone (DPC). The receptors were sampled from a woman between 18 and 30 years old with alopecia areata. Some clones in this sample may be carry-over from other donors' samples. Both conserved end residues are part of each CDR3. A D gene is named only where the DNA matches it firmly. Not every row has a clone size; where given, it reads once, few, many or a size class.

d_call: NA
clone_size: NA
j_call: TRBJ2-1
v_call: TRBV10-2
cdr3_aa: CASRGRNEQFF
cdr3_nt: TGCGCCAGCAGGGGGAGGAATGAGCAGTTCTTC

d_call: NA
clone_size: NA
j_call: TRBJ2-1
v_call: TRBV18
cdr3_aa: CASSRQIRGANEQFF
cdr3_nt: TGTGCCAGCTCGCGGCAGATACGCGGAGCCAATGAGCAGTTCTTC

d_call: NA
clone_size: many
j_call: TRBJ1-1
v_call: TRBV5-6
cdr3_aa: CASSLASVNTEAFF
cdr3_nt: TGTGCCAGCAGCTTGGCCTCAGTGAACACTGAAGCTTTCTTT

d_call: TRBD2
clone_size: few
j_call: TRBJ2-1
v_call: TRBV14
cdr3_aa: CASSSKRGGYYNEQFF
cdr3_nt: TGTGCCAGCAGTTCAAAGCGGGGGGGCTACTACAATGAGCAGTTCTTC

d_call: NA
clone_size: NA
j_call: TRBJ1-1
v_call: TRBV29-1
cdr3_aa: CSVGPQRVRNTEAFF
cdr3_nt: TGCAGCGTTGGCCCACAGAGGGTTCGAAACACTGAAGCTTTCTTT

d_call: NA
clone_size: NA
j_call: TRBJ2-5
v_call: TRBV21-1
cdr3_aa: CASSSPEDRWTAETQYF
cdr3_nt: TGTGCCAGCAGCTCCCCGGAGGACCGTTGGACCGCGGAGACCCAGTACTTC

d_call: NA
clone_size: NA
j_call: TRBJ2-7
v_call: TRBV20-1
cdr3_aa: CSARDGYEQYF
cdr3_nt: TGCAGTGCTAGAGACGGGTACGAGCAGTACTTC

d_call: NA
clone_size: few
j_call: TRBJ2-1
v_call: TRBV29-1
cdr3_aa: CSVGVNEQFF
cdr3_nt: TGCAGCGTTGGGGTGAATGAGCAGTTCTTC

d_call: TRBD2
clone_size: NA
j_call: TRBJ2-3
v_call: TRBV2
cdr3_aa: CASKTSGGADTQYF
cdr3_nt: TGTGCCAGCAAAACTAGCGGGGGTGCAGATACGCAGTATTTT

d_call: NA
clone_size: few
j_call: TRBJ1-2
v_call: TRBV18
cdr3_aa: CASSPPEGYYGYTF
cdr3_nt: TGTGCCAGCTCACCACCTGAGGGGTACTATGGCTACACCTTC

d_call: TRBD1
clone_size: many
j_call: TRBJ1-6
v_call: TRBV12-3/TRBV12-4
cdr3_aa: CASSSTGFNSPLHF
cdr3_nt: TGTGCCAGCAGTTCGACAGGGTTCAATTCACCCCTCCACTTT

d_call: NA
clone_size: few
j_call: TRBJ2-7
v_call: TRBV3-1
cdr3_aa: CASSQVADRRGKAYEQYF
cdr3_nt: TGTGCCAGCAGCCAAGTGGCGGACAGGAGGGGTAAAGCCTACGAGCAGTACTTC

d_call: NA
clone_size: many
j_call: TRBJ1-2
v_call: TRBV20-1
cdr3_aa: CSARDRVSYYGYTF
cdr3_nt: TGCAGTGCTAGAGACAGGGTTTCCTACTATGGCTACACCTTC

d_call: TRBD2
clone_size: NA
j_call: TRBJ2-1
v_call: TRBV7-3
cdr3_aa: CASSPTGGLSYNEQFF
cdr3_nt: TGTGCCAGCAGCCCCACGGGGGGACTCTCCTACAATGAGCAGTTCTTC

d_call: TRBD1
clone_size: NA
j_call: TRBJ2-1
v_call: TRBV4-3
cdr3_aa: CASSSGQGYFGEQFF
cdr3_nt: TGCGCCAGCAGCTCAGGACAGGGTTATTTTGGTGAGCAGTTCTTC